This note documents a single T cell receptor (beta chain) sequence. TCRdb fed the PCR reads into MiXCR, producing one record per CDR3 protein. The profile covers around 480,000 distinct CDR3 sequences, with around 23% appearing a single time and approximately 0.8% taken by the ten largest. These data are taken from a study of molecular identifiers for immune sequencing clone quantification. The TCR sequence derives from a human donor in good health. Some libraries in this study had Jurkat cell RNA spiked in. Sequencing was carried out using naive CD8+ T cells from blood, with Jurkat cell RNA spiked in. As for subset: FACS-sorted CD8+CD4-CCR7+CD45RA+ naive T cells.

The CDR3 loop reads CASSFNRGRDGLKEAFF. The CDR3 DNA sequence: TGTGCCAGCAGCTTCAACAGGGGGCGGGACGGGTTGAAAGAAGCTTTCTTT. The chain links TRBV11-2 to TRBJ1-1; TRBD1 matches at 9 bases. The CDR3 totals 17 residues. Germline V gives CDR1 SGHAT, CDR2 FQNNGV. V gave up 3 bases and J gave up 8 bases; unmatched junction bases: 16.